The 14 T cell receptor beta chains below were found in one sample sequenced in a study of identical twins. One entry per CDR3 protein, called by TCRdb with MiXCR from the 5' RACE reads. The sample carries some 760,000 distinct CDR3 sequences, roughly 20% recorded once. These data were also filed under a second study, of T cells expressing NK-cell markers.

The source material was PBMCs. The receptors were gathered from a woman aged 18-35 years in good health.

Only a few counts were recorded for this clonotype. The chain combines TRBV7-9 with TRBJ1-4; no clear D. CDR1 is SEHNR, CDR2 FQNEAQ, per germline (reference sequence). The CDR3 is 13 residues long. V was pared by 8 bases and J by 6 bases, with 13 bases between. The CDR3 sequence: CASFRESDEKLFF. In DNA, the CDR3 is TGTGCCAGCTTCCGGGAGAGCGATGAAAAACTGTTTTTT.

V and J are TRBV30 and TRBJ2-2; 7 bases line up with TRBD1. The germline V gene encodes CDR1 GTSNPN and CDR2 SVGIG (reference sequence). V shed 5 bases and J 0 bases; nucleotides not matched to a gene: 3. The CDR3 sequence is 14 residues long. This CDR3 is CAWQGVTNTGELFF. The CDR3 region has the DNA TGTGCCTGGCAGGGGGTAACGAACACCGGGGAGCTGTTTTTT.

The chain carries TRBV18 and TRBJ2-2, with a possible D match to TRBD1 (5 bases). The CDR3 loop spans 16 amino acids. Germline loops: CDR1 KGHSH, CDR2 LQKENI. V lost 1 base and J lost 1, with 10 bases in between. Here the CDR3 DNA reads TGTGCCAGCTCACCACGTAAAGGGGAGAACACCGGGGAGCTGTTTTTT. It translates to CASSPRKGENTGELFF.

This clonotype occurred a few times. The chain combines TRBV15 with TRBJ2-6; D gene uncertain. V gave up 5 bases and J gave up 6 bases, with 8 bases separating them. This CDR3 is 13 amino acids long. Germline V gene sequence: CDR1 LNHNV, CDR2 YYDKDF (reference sequence). The CDR3 nucleotides are TGTGCCACCAGCCGCCAGGCGGCCAACGTCCTGACTTTC. This sequence encodes CATSRQAANVLTF.

The table lists this clonotype with a few counts. The chain recombines TRBV20-1 with TRBJ1-1; 7 nucleotides match TRBD1. Germline CDR1 is DFQATT and CDR2 is SNEGSKA (reference sequence). The CDR3 sequence is 13 residues long. After removal of 3 bases from V and 5 bases from J, the junction contained 6 bases not matched to a gene. The CDR3 loop reads CSASWQGDTEAFF. The CDR3 DNA reads as TGCAGTGCTAGTTGGCAGGGGGATACTGAAGCTTTCTTT.

The chain has TRBV20-1 and TRBJ2-1; D not resolved. The CDR3 is 15 residues long. Germline values: CDR1 DFQATT, CDR2 SNEGSKA (reference sequence). V was clipped by 6 bases and J by 0 bases, with 15 bases between them. The CDR3 DNA reads TGCAGTGCGCGGACGCCTGGTAGCTCCTACAATGAGCAGTTCTTC. As protein: CSARTPGSSYNEQFF.

This clonotype showed up just a few times. V gene TRBV19 combines with J gene TRBJ2-7; 7 nucleotides agree with TRBD2. Germline V lookup: CDR1 LNHDA, CDR2 SQIVND (reference sequence). The CDR3 covers 14 residues. V was clipped by 1 base and J by 5 bases; unmatched bases: 5. CDR3 in amino acids: CASSIGWRENEQYF. The CDR3 nucleotides are TGTGCCAGTAGTATAGGATGGCGGGAGAACGAGCAGTACTTC.

This clonotype occurred a few times. The CDR3 DNA follows: TGTGCCAGCCTTGCGGGGGATGGCTACACCTTC. Its protein is CASLAGDGYTF. V gene TRBV12-3 or TRBV12-4 combines with J gene TRBJ1-2; D is possibly TRBD1 (5 bases). The CDR3 totals 11 residues. Trimming pared 8 bases from V and 6 bases from J, leaving 10 bases between.

This clonotype was counted at least ten times. The rearrangement links TRBV20-1 to TRBJ2-5, with 8 bases lining up with TRBD2. Germline values: CDR1 DFQATT, CDR2 SNEGSKA (reference sequence). J was trimmed by 2 bases and V by 6 bases; bases with no gene match: 5. The CDR3 is 13 residues long. The CDR3 bases are TGCAGTGCCTCGGCTAGCGGGCAAGAGACCCAGTACTTC. It yields the protein CSASASGQETQYF.

The V call is TRBV20-1, the J call TRBJ2-3, with 14 nucleotides matching TRBD2. The CDR3 extends over 18 amino acids. The trim removed 5 bases at V and 2 bases at J, leaving 12 bases unmatched. Germline V lookup: CDR1 DFQATT, CDR2 SNEGSKA (reference sequence). Here the CDR3 reads CSAWTGLAGVIVTDTQYF. The DNA for the CDR3 is TGCAGTGCTTGGACGGGACTAGCGGGAGTCATCGTCACAGATACGCAGTATTTT.

The table lists this clonotype with a few counts. V usage is TRBV30 and J usage is TRBJ2-7; D perhaps matches TRBD1 (5 bases). Germline CDR1 is GTSNPN and CDR2 is SVGIG (reference sequence). With 0 bases removed from V and 2 bases from J, the gap between germline ends came to 14 bases. The CDR3 is 15 residues long. CDR3 protein: CAWSVGSAGPYEQYF. For the CDR3, the DNA is TGTGCCTGGAGTGTGGGGTCGGCAGGGCCCTACGAGCAGTACTTC. The full variable domain, its missing parts supplied by reference TRBV30 and TRBJ2-7, is SQTIHQWPATLVQPVGSPLSLECTVEGTSNPNLYWYRQAAGRGLQLLFYSVGIGQISSEVPQNLSASRPQDRQFILSSKKLLLSDSGFYLCAWSVGSAGPYEQYFGPGTRLTVT.

The chain combines TRBV29-1 with TRBJ2-5; D perhaps matches TRBD2 (5 bases). Trimming left V 7 bases short and J 5 bases short, with 14 bases between. This CDR3 is built from 12 residues. Germline V gene data show CDR1 as SQVTM and CDR2 as ANQGSEA. Written as DNA, the CDR3 is TGCAGCGCAATGACGGGAAGTGAGACCCAGTACTTC. Translated: CSAMTGSETQYF.

The chain couples TRBV29-1 to TRBJ2-7; weak D call: TRBD2 (6 bases). V was pared by 4 bases and J by 5 bases, with 21 bases between. The CDR3 runs 15 residues. The germline V gene has CDR1 SQVTM and CDR2 ANQGSEA. CDR3 loop: CSVVDITSLYDEQYF. CDR3 coding DNA: TGCAGCGTTGTTGACATCACTAGCTTGTACGACGAGCAGTACTTC.

This clonotype appeared a few times. The rearrangement uses TRBV7-9 and TRBJ1-4, with 8 bases that match TRBD1. The CDR3 has 14 residues. Per germline, CDR1 SEHNR and CDR2 FQNEAQ (reference sequence). V dropped 5 bases and J dropped 8; count of bases not matched to a gene: 7. The CDR3 coding sequence is TGTGCCAGCAGCCCCAGGGACAGGACCGAAAAACTGTTTTTT. Translating gives CASSPRDRTEKLFF.